This TCR beta chain comes out of a study of tumor and adjacent non-tumor tissue in lung cancer. Study-wide points: Normal lung showed higher cumulative top 100 clone frequency than tumor. Compared with tumor, normal lung showed significantly lower TCR diversity.

A modified ARM-PCR protocol with three rounds of nested PCR amplified TCRbeta. TCRdb reanalysed the multiplex PCR reads using MiXCR and keeps one entry per CDR3 protein. The profile shows 98,000 or so distinct CDR3 sequences, 80% of them singletons. The germline gives CDR1 SGHAT, CDR2 FQNNGV. The CDR3 loop spans 19 amino acids. No cell sorting was done before RNA was extracted from the tissue. More than 3 cm separated this lung sample from the edge of the tumor. Chemotherapy-naive patients with new lung cancer underwent thoracic surgery in China, August–late 2014. Points on this clonotype: Its target is not known.

The TCR originated in a man in his sixties with small cell lung cancer. The gene calls are TRBV11-2 and TRBJ2-7; a weak D match, TRBD2 (6 bases). Material: distant non-tumor lung tissue. The CDR3 DNA reads TGTGCCAGCAGCTTTAGGGCTAGCGAGAGGGCGAGCCTCTACTACGGGCAGTACGTC. Its translation is CASSFRASERASLYYGQYV.